A single TCR beta chain is shown here with its context. These data belong to a study of technical replicates of blood from a handful of donors. The protocol was immunoSEQ multiplex PCR, while the TCRdb copy is restricted to in-frame clones and leaves out a portion. The sample has tens of thousands of clones, about 94% seen once. This CDR3 region has 15 residues. With 2 bases clipped from V and 4 bases from J, the junction kept 4 bases outside the gene matches. In germline, CDR1 is LGHNT, CDR2 FRNRAP. The sequenced sample was T cells isolated from PBMCs. The chain is built from TRBV12-5 and TRBJ1-4; 7 bases map to TRBD1. The sequence derives from a human donor in good health. The CDR3 DNA is TGTGCTAGTGGTTTGAAGGGACAGTTTAATGAAAAACTGTTTTTT. This sequence encodes CASGLKGQFNEKLFF. Filled out from reference TRBV12-5 and TRBJ1-4, the complete variable domain reads DARVTQTPRHKVTEMGQEVTMRCQPILGHNTVFWYRQTMMQGLELLAYFRNRAPLDDSGMPKDRFSAEMPDATLATLKIQPSEPRDSAVYFCASGLKGQFNEKLFFGSGTQLSVL.